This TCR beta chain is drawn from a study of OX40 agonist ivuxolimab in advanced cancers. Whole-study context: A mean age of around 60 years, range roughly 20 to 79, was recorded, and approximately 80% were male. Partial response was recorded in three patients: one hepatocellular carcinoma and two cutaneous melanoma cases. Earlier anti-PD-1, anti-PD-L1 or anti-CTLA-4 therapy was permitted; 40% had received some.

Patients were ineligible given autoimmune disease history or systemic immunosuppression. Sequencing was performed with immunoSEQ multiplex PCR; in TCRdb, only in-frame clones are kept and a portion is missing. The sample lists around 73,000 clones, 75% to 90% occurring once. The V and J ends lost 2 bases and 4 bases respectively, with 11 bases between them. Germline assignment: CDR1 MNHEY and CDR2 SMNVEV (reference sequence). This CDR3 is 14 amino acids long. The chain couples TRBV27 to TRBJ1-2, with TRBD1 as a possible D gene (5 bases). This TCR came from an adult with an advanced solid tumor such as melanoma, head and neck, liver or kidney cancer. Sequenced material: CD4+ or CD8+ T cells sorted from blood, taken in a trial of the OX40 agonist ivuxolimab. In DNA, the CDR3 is TGTGCCAGCAGTTTAGGGGGACCGGGCTATGGCTACACCTTC. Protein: CASSLGGPGYGYTF.